Following are 31 T cell receptor beta chains from one sample sequenced in a study of T cell repertoires in cytomegalovirus infection. TCRdb fed the reads into MiXCR, producing one record per CDR3 protein. The data contain more than 250,000 distinct CDR3 sequences, about 25% of them singletons. Their target antigens are unknown. The source material was cultured PBMCs, sampled from culture after CMV antigen stimulation. Every receptor here comes from a human donor in good health (CMV status not recorded). Some clones in this sample may be carry-over from other donors' samples.

This clonotype was counted many times. The chain recombines TRBV11-3 with TRBJ1-1, with a weak D call TRBD1 (5 bases). The V and J ends lost 5 bases and 0 bases respectively, with 10 bases between them. From germline, CDR1 is SGHNT and CDR2 YENEEA. This CDR3 is 14 amino acids long. The CDR3, as DNA: TGTGCCAGCAGCCCGGGGCCGTTGAACACTGAAGCTTTCTTT. Protein product: CASSPGPLNTEAFF.

The CDR3 region is CASSEYFNEQFF. CDR3 in DNA: TGTGCCAGCAGTGAATATTTCAATGAGCAGTTCTTC. V and J are TRBV25-1 and TRBJ2-1; D is unclear. The CDR3 runs 12 residues. Germline values: CDR1 MGHDK, CDR2 SYGVNS. Deletions cut 0 bases from V and 6 bases from J, with 3 bases between.

The V and J genes are TRBV19 and TRBJ2-7; possible D gene TRBD2, 6 bases. Trimming pared 7 bases from V and 4 bases from J, leaving 14 bases between. The germline V gene encodes CDR1 LNHDA and CDR2 SQIVND (reference sequence). This CDR3 is built from 13 residues. The CDR3, as DNA: TGTGCCAGTAATCCGGGGGTGGGGTACGAGCAGTACTTC. Residues: CASNPGVGYEQYF.

This clonotype was recorded many times. The chain has TRBV19 and TRBJ2-6; D is undetermined. Looked up from germline, CDR1 is LNHDA and CDR2 is SQIVND (reference sequence). The V and J ends lost 5 bases and 0 bases respectively, with 11 bases between them. This CDR3 contains 16 residues. CDR3 coding DNA: TGTGCCAGTAGTTCCGGTTTTCGCTCTGGGGCCAACGTCCTGACTTTC. Protein sequence: CASSSGFRSGANVLTF.

This clonotype was counted a single time. The gene calls are TRBV20-1 and TRBJ2-7, with D possibly TRBD2 on 5 matching bases. V lost 3 bases and J lost 4, with 13 bases in between. Germline V lookup: CDR1 DFQATT, CDR2 SNEGSKA (reference sequence). This CDR3 contains 13 residues. The CDR3 sequence: CSASGELLYEQYF. In DNA, the CDR3 is TGCAGTGCTAGTGGGGAGCTTTTATACGAGCAGTACTTC.

J is TRBJ1-2 and V is TRBV10-3, with D hard to call. This CDR3 comprises 14 residues. Germline CDR1 is ENHRY and CDR2 is SYGVKD. V dropped 6 bases and J dropped 5 bases, with 16 bases sitting between them. This CDR3 reads CAISGLAQEYGYTF. CDR3 bases: TGTGCCATCAGCGGACTTGCCCAGGAATATGGCTACACCTTC.

This clonotype was seen more than once but under ten times. The chain couples TRBV7-2 to TRBJ2-3; 7 bases are shared with TRBD2. J lost 0 bases, V lost 3 bases, and 12 bases had no gene match. Germline V gives CDR1 SGHTA, CDR2 FQGNSA. The CDR3 length is 18 residues. CDR3 nucleotide sequence: TGTGCCAGCAGCTTTCCTGCGATAGCGGGCGCTAGCACAGATACGCAGTATTTT. Translation gives CASSFPAIAGASTDTQYF.

This chain joins TRBV27 and TRBJ2-1; 10 bases are a match to TRBD2. The CDR3 totals 16 residues. After removal of 5 bases from V and 9 bases from J, the junction contained 13 bases not matched to a gene. Germline values: CDR1 MNHEY, CDR2 SMNVEV (reference sequence). CDR3 nucleotides: TGTGCCAGCAGTCCCGCCGGAGCGGGAGGGCCTATTGAGCAGTTCTTC. Protein product: CASSPAGAGGPIEQFF.

The genes are TRBV4-1 and TRBJ2-1, with D perhaps matching TRBD2 (6 bases). This CDR3 spans 17 amino acids. Germline V gene data show CDR1 as MGHRA and CDR2 as YSYEKL. V was pared by 1 base and J by 4 bases, with 17 bases between. CDR3 region: CASSQVQSSASYNEQFF. The DNA of the CDR3 is TGCGCCAGCAGCCAAGTACAGTCTAGCGCCTCATACAATGAGCAGTTCTTC.

There are many counts of this clonotype. This chain uses TRBV7-2 with TRBJ2-3; D gene uncertain. Germline CDR1 and CDR2: SGHTA and FQGNSA. This CDR3 is built from 14 residues. Deletions cut 1 base from V and 0 bases from J, with 5 bases between. Here the CDR3 DNA reads TGTGCCAGCAGCTTAGTTCCTAGCACAGATACGCAGTATTTT. Translating it yields CASSLVPSTDTQYF.

This clonotype has a handful of counts. This chain connects TRBV28 to TRBJ1-1; tentative D call: TRBD1 (6 bases). The CDR3 contains 14 residues. Germline CDR1 reads MDHEN; CDR2 reads SYDVKM. Between the trimmed V and J ends, which lost 7 bases and 6 bases, there was a span of 18 bases. The CDR3 here is CASTLLPGDAEAFF. The DNA for the CDR3 is TGTGCCAGCACCCTCCTCCCAGGGGACGCTGAAGCTTTCTTT. Full variable domain (remainder filled in from reference TRBV28 and TRBJ1-1): DVKVTQSSRYLVKRTGEKVFLECVQDMDHENMFWYRQDPGLGLRLIYFSYDVKMKEKGDIPEGYSVSREKKERFSLILESASTNQTSMYLCASTLLPGDAEAFFGQGTRLTVV.

This clonotype was counted a few times. J is TRBJ1-2 and V is TRBV7-4; possibly TRBD1 for D (5 bases). V shed 5 bases and J shed 3 bases, with 19 bases lying between them. Germline V gene lookup returns CDR1 SGHVT and CDR2 SQSDAQ. CDR3 size: 16 residues. The CDR3 protein is CASSPGRLGGDYGYTF. The CDR3 DNA sequence: TGTGCCAGCAGCCCCGGGCGGCTAGGAGGGGACTATGGCTACACCTTC. The whole variable domain, remainder taken from reference TRBV7-4 and TRBJ1-2, is GAGVSQSPRYKVAKRGRDVALRCDSISGHVTLYWYRQTLGQGSEVLTYSQSDAQRDKSGRPSGRFSAERPERSVSTLKIQRTEQGDSAVYLCASSPGRLGGDYGYTFGSGTRLTVV.

CDR3 sequence: CASSPVPSGRAYEQFF. CDR3 bases: TGTGCCAGCAGCCCGGTCCCTAGCGGGAGAGCCTATGAGCAGTTCTTC. This chain joins TRBV6-2 or TRBV6-3 and TRBJ2-1; 10 bases fit TRBD2. V gave up 6 bases and J gave up 8 bases; unmatched junction bases: 13. From germline, CDR1 is MNHEY and CDR2 SVGEGT. CDR3 size: 16 residues.

The chain links TRBV6-5 to TRBJ2-7; TRBD2 agrees at 11 bases. V was pared by 3 bases and J by 4 bases, with 2 bases of the junction left unmatched. Germline values: CDR1 MNHEY, CDR2 SVGAGI. CDR3 length: 14 amino acids. The CDR3 bases are TGTGCCAGCAGTTATAGCGGGAGGGCTTACGAGCAGTACTTC. This translates into CASSYSGRAYEQYF.

In its sample, this clonotype was seen a few times. The chain carries TRBV29-1 and TRBJ1-4; D is ambiguous. The CDR3 runs 12 residues. With 6 bases removed from V and 8 bases from J, the gap between germline ends came to 13 bases. Germline V CDR1 and CDR2: SQVTM, ANQGSEA. The CDR3 spells CSVRLMGEKLFF. CDR3 coding DNA: TGCAGCGTCCGACTGATGGGGGAAAAACTGTTTTTT.

This clonotype was counted ten times or more. This chain connects TRBV7-2 to TRBJ1-1; D ambiguous. CDR1 is SGHTA and CDR2 is FQGNSA in the germline V gene. This CDR3 comprises 15 residues. Deletions cut 5 bases from V and 1 base from J, with 14 bases between. The CDR3 spells CASSRRTATNTEAFF. The CDR3 DNA follows: TGTGCCAGCAGCCGTCGGACGGCGACGAACACTGAAGCTTTCTTT.

This clonotype was observed a few times. The CDR3 nucleotides read TGTGCCAGTAGTATTTTTACTGAAGCTTTCTTT. Its translation: CASSIFTEAFF. The chain couples TRBV19 to TRBJ1-1; D not resolved. The CDR3 contains 11 residues. Trimming pared 3 bases from V and 5 bases from J, leaving 4 bases between. Germline V CDR1 and CDR2: LNHDA, SQIVND (reference sequence).

In the case of this clonotype: This may be a read error: a much more frequent sequence differs by one nucleotide. The rearrangement joins TRBV6-6 to TRBJ2-1, with TRBD2 matching over 9 bases. The germline gives CDR1 MNHNY, CDR2 SVGAGI (reference sequence). CDR3 length equals 17 residues. Written as DNA, the CDR3 is TGTGCCAGCAGGTACTCGATCCGGCTAGCGGGGCACAATGAGCAGTTCTTC. Its translation is CASRYSIRLAGHNEQFF.

The V gene is TRBV6-2 or TRBV6-3, the J gene TRBJ1-1; no clear D gene. Trimming removed 3 bases at V and 0 bases at J, with 14 bases between. Germline lookup yields CDR1 MNHEY and CDR2 SVGEGT. The CDR3 consists of 16 residues. CDR3 DNA: TGTGCCAGCAGTTATCAAGGAGGTACGGTGAACACTGAAGCTTTCTTT. Its protein is CASSYQGGTVNTEAFF.

This clonotype turned up a few times. The genes are TRBV19 and TRBJ2-5; TRBD2 matches at 9 bases. With 1 base clipped from V and 4 bases from J, the junction kept 10 bases outside the gene matches. Germline CDR1 and CDR2: LNHDA and SQIVND (reference sequence). The CDR3 runs 17 residues. The CDR3 reads CASSIGSGRTIRETQYF. CDR3 nucleotide sequence: TGTGCCAGTAGTATAGGGAGCGGGAGGACGATACGAGAGACCCAGTACTTC.

The chain combines TRBV10-3 with TRBJ2-1, with D possibly matching TRBD2 (6 bases). Trimming left V 0 bases short and J 3 bases short, with 9 bases between. This CDR3 is 15 amino acids long. CDR1 ENHRY and CDR2 SYGVKD come from the germline V gene. DNA for the CDR3: TGTGCCATCAGTGAGTCGGGGGGAATCTACAATGAGCAGTTCTTC. It specifies CAISESGGIYNEQFF.

This chain connects TRBV24-1 to TRBJ2-5; perhaps D is TRBD1 or TRBD2 (5 bases each). V gave up 4 bases and J gave up 5 bases, with 19 bases separating them. Germline values: CDR1 KGHDR, CDR2 SFDVKD. CDR3 size: 16 residues. The CDR3 bases are TGTGCCACCAGTGACCGAATAACGGGGCTCGGCGAGACCCAGTACTTC. As protein: CATSDRITGLGETQYF.

This clonotype was counted a single time. The V and J genes are TRBV28 and TRBJ1-5; 10 nucleotides align to TRBD1. Germline loops: CDR1 MDHEN, CDR2 SYDVKM. The CDR3 has 15 amino acids. V gave up 6 bases and J gave up 2 bases; unmatched junction bases: 4. CDR3 residues: CASRPGTGGNQPQHF. CDR3 in DNA: TGTGCCAGCAGGCCCGGGACAGGGGGCAATCAGCCCCAGCATTTT.

This sequence joins TRBV7-3 and TRBJ2-7; the D gene is possibly TRBD2 (6 bases). CDR1 SGHTA and CDR2 FQGTGA come from the germline V gene. Trimming pared 5 bases from V and 7 bases from J, leaving 15 bases between. The CDR3 consists of 13 residues. The CDR3 sequence: CASSGGFSGEQYF. The CDR3 bases are TGTGCCAGCAGCGGGGGGTTTTCGGGAGAGCAGTACTTC.

This clonotype was seen ten or more times. CDR3 region: CASSPDFGSNQPQHF. Written as DNA, the CDR3 is TGTGCCAGCAGCCCTGATTTTGGAAGCAATCAGCCCCAGCATTTT. V gene TRBV11-2 combines with J gene TRBJ1-5; D is undetermined. V was clipped by 5 bases and J by 1 base, with 12 bases between them. The CDR3 contains 15 residues. Germline CDR1 reads SGHAT; CDR2 reads FQNNGV.

In its sample, this clonotype was seen many times. This chain connects TRBV7-2 to TRBJ2-5, with D possibly TRBD2 on 6 matching bases. The CDR3 contains 16 residues. V dropped 2 bases and J dropped 5 bases, with 18 bases sitting between them. In germline, CDR1 is SGHTA, CDR2 FQGNSA. CDR3 sequence (DNA): TGTGCCAGCAGCTTACAGTCGGGAGCTCGGCGGGAGACCCAGTACTTC. Translated: CASSLQSGARRETQYF. The full variable domain, its missing parts supplied by reference TRBV7-2 and TRBJ2-5, is GAGVSQSPSNKVTEKGKDVELRCDPISGHTALYWYRQSLGQGLEFLIYFQGNSAPDKSGLPSDRFSAERTGGSVSTLTIQRTQQEDSAVYLCASSLQSGARRETQYFGPGTRLLVL.

This chain links TRBV12-3 or TRBV12-4 with TRBJ1-2; TRBD1 is a possible D gene (6 bases). The CDR3 is 14 residues long. Trimming took off 7 bases at V and 4 bases at J, with 16 bases between the two ends. The chain's CDR3 is CASKPPGGGYGYTF. The CDR3, as DNA: TGTGCCAGCAAACCCCCGGGGGGCGGCTATGGCTACACCTTC.

The CDR3 reads CARPCPVGIWYEQYF. The CDR3 region has the DNA TGTGCCAGGCCCTGTCCCGTGGGCATCTGGTACGAGCAGTACTTC. The J gene is TRBJ2-7, the V gene TRBV7-2; D gene unclear. The length of the CDR3 is 15 residues. V lost 9 bases to trimming and J lost 4 bases, with 22 bases between them. Per germline, CDR1 SGHTA and CDR2 FQGNSA.

This clonotype was seen a few times. V is TRBV7-8 and J is TRBJ2-3; 10 bases are a match to TRBD2. V shed 6 bases and J 1 base; nucleotides not matched to a gene: 19. CDR3 size: 20 residues. Germline CDR1 SGHVS, CDR2 FQNEAQ. The chain's CDR3 is CASRVGALSSGSPRTDTQYF. CDR3 coding DNA: TGTGCCAGCAGAGTAGGGGCTCTTTCTAGCGGGAGCCCTCGCACAGATACGCAGTATTTT. The whole variable domain, remainder taken from reference TRBV7-8 and TRBJ2-3, is GAGVSQSPRYKVAKRGQDVALRCDPISGHVSLFWYQQALGQGPEFLTYFQNEAQLDKSGLPSDRFFAERPEGSVSTLKIQRTQQEDSAVYLCASRVGALSSGSPRTDTQYFGPGTRLTVL.

This clonotype has a count of ten or more. This sequence joins TRBV19 and TRBJ2-7, with TRBD2 identical over 9 bases. Trimming removed 5 bases from V and 3 bases from J; junction bases left unmatched: 5. The length of the CDR3 is 14 residues. Looked up from germline, CDR1 is LNHDA and CDR2 is SQIVND (reference sequence). As DNA, the CDR3 is TGTGCCAGTAGTCATGGGACTAGCAGCTACGAGCAGTACGTC. It yields the protein CASSHGTSSYEQYV.

V is TRBV12-3 or TRBV12-4 and J is TRBJ1-6; 7 nucleotides line up with TRBD1. Losses at the gene ends were 3 bases for V and 7 bases for J; bases not matched to a gene: 6. This CDR3 has 15 amino acids. Here the CDR3 reads CASSLAGTVNSPLHF. The CDR3 bases are TGTGCCAGCAGTTTGGCGGGGACAGTGAATTCACCCCTCCACTTT.